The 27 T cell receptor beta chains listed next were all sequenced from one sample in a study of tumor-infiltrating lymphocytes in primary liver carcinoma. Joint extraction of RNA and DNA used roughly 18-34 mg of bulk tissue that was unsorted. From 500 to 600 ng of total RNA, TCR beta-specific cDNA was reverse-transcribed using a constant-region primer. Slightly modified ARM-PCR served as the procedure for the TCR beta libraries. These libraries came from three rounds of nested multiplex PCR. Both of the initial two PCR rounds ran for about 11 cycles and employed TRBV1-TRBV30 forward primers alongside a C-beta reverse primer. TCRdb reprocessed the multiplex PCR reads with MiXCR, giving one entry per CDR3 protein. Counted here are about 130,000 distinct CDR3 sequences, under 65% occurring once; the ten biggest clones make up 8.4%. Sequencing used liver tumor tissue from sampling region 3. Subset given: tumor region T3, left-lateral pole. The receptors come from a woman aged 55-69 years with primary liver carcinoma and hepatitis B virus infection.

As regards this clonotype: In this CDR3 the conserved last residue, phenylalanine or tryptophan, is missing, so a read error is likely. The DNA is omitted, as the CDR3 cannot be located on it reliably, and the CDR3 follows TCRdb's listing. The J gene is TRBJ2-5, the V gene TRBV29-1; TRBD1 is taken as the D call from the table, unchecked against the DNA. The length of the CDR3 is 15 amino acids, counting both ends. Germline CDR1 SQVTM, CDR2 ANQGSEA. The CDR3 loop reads CSVGSGTGGLGTQYL.

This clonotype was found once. The CDR3 here is CASSRTSVSEQFF. The DNA for the CDR3 is TGTGCCAGCAGCAGGACTAGCGTGTCAGAGCAGTTCTTC. J is TRBJ2-1 and V is TRBV11-2, with TRBD2 identical over 9 bases. Germline lookup yields CDR1 SGHAT and CDR2 FQNNGV. The CDR3 has 13 residues. V shed 5 bases, J shed 10 bases, and the junction held 6 bases outside the gene matches.

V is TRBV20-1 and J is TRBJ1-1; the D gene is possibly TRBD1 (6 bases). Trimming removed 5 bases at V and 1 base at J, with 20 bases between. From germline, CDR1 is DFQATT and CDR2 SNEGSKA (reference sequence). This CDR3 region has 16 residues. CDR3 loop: CSAGGGMGRRNTEAFF. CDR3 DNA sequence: TGCAGTGCTGGAGGGGGGATGGGTCGGAGGAACACTGAAGCTTTCTTT.

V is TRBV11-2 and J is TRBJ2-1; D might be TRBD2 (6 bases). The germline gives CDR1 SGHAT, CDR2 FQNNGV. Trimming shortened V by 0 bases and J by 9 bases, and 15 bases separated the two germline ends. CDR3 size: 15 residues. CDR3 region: CASSLEGTPGLEQFF. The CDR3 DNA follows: TGTGCCAGCAGCTTAGAGGGGACTCCGGGTCTTGAGCAGTTCTTC. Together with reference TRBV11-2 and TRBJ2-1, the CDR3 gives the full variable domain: EAGVAQSPRYKIIEKRQSVAFWCNPISGHATLYWYQQILGQGPKLLIQFQNNGVVDDSQLPKDRFSAERLKGVDSTLKIQPAKLEDSAVYLCASSLEGTPGLEQFFGPGTRLTVL.

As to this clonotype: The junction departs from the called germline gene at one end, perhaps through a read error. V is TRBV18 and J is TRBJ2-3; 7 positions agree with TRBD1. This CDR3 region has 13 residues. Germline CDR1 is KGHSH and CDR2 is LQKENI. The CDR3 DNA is TGTGCCAGCTCAGGTCAGGGGACAGATACGCAGAATTTT. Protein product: CASSGQGTDTQNF. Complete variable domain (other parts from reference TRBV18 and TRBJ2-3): NAGVMQNPRHLVRRRGQEARLRCSPMKGHSHVYWYRQLPEEGLKFMVYLQKENIIDESGMPKERFSAEFPKEGPSILRIQQVVRGDSAAYFCASSGQGTDTQNFGPGTRLTVL.

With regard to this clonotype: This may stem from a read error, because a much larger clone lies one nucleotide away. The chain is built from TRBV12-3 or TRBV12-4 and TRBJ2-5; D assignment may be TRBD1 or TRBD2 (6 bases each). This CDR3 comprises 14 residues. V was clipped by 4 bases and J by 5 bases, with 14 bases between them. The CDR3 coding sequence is TGTGCCAGCAGTTCTAACAGGGAGGTGGAGACCCAGTACTTC. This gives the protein CASSSNREVETQYF.

The CDR3 DNA is TGTGTCAGTTCGCCAGGGTGGTCAGCGGATGGCTACACCTTC. It is translated as CVSSPGWSADGYTF. V is TRBV6-1 and J is TRBJ1-2; weak D call: TRBD1 (5 bases). This CDR3 contains 14 residues. Germline CDR1 MNHNS, CDR2 SASEGT.

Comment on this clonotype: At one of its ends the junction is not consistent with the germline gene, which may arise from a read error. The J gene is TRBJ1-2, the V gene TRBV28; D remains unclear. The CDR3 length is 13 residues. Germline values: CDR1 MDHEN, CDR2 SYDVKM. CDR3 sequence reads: CASSFNGYYGYIF. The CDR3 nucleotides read TGTGCCAGCAGTTTCAACGGGTACTATGGCTACATCTTC.

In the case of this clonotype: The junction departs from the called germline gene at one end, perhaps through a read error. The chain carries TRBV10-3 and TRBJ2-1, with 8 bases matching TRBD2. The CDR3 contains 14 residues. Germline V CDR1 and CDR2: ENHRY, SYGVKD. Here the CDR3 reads CATSELSSGRPQFF. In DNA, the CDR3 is TGTGCCACCAGTGAGTTGTCTAGCGGGCGTCCCCAGTTCTTC.

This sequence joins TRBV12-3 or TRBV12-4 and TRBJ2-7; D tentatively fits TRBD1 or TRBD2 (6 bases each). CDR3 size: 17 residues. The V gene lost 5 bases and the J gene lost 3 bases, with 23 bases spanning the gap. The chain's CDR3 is CASSPDGGRARYYEQYF. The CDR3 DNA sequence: TGTGCCAGCAGTCCCGACGGGGGCAGGGCCCGCTACTACGAGCAGTACTTC.

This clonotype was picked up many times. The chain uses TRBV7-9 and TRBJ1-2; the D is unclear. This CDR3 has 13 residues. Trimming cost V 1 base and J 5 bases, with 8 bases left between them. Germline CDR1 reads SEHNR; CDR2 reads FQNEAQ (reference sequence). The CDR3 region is CASSLGSGYGYTF. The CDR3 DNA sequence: TGTGCCAGCAGCTTAGGAAGCGGGTATGGCTACACCTTC.

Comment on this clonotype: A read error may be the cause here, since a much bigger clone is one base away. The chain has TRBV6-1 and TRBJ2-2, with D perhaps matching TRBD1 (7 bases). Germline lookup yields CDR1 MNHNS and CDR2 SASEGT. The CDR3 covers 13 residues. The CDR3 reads CASSTRGAGGLFF. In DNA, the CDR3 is TGTGCCAGCAGTACCAGGGGGGCCGGGGGGCTGTTTTTT.

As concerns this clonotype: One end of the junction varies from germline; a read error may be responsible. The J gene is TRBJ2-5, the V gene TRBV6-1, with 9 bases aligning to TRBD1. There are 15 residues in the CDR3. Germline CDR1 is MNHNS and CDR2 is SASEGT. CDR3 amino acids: CASSPGDRDWETQYF. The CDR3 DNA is TGTGCCAGCAGTCCCGGGGACAGGGATTGGGAGACCCAATACTTC.

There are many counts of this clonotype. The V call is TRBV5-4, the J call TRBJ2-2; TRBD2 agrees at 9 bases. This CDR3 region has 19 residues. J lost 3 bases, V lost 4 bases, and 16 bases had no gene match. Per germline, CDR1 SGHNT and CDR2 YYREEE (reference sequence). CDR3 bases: TGTGCCAGCAGCCTCCAGGTGTGGACTAGCGACCTCCACACCGGGGAGCTGTTTTTT. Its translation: CASSLQVWTSDLHTGELFF.

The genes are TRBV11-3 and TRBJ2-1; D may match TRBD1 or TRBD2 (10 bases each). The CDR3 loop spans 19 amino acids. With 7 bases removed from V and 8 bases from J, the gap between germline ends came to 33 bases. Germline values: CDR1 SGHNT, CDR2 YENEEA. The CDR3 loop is CASNAGQGGLARGFYEQFF. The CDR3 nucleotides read TGTGCCAGCAACGCCGGACAGGGGGGACTAGCGAGAGGATTCTATGAGCAGTTCTTC.

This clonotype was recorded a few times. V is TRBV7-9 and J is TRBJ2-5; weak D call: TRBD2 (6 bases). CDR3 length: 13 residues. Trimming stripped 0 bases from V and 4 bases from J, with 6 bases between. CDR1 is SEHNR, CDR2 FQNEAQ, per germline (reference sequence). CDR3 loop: CASSLAGRETQYF. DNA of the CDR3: TGTGCCAGCAGCTTAGCCGGGAGAGAGACCCAGTACTTC.

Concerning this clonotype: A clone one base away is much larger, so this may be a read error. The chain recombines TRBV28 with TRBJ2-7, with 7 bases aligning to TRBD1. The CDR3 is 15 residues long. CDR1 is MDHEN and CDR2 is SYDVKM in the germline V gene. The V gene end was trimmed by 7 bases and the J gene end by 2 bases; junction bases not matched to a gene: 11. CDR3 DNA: TGTGCCAGCATGGACAACTGGGACAGACCCTACGAGCAGTACTTC. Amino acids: CASMDNWDRPYEQYF.

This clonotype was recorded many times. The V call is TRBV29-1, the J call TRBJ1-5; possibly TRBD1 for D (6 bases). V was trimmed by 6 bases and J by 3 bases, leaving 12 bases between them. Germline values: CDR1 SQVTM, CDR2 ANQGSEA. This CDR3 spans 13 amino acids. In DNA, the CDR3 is TGCAGCGTGATGGACAGCTTCAATCAGCCCCAGCATTTT. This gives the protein CSVMDSFNQPQHF.

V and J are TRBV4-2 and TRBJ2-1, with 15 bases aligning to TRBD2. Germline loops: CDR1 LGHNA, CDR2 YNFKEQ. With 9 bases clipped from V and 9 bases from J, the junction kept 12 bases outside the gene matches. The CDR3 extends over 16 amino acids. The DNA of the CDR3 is TGTGCCAGTAACCAGCCGGGACTAGCGGGAGGTGGTGAGCAGTTCTTC. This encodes CASNQPGLAGGGEQFF.

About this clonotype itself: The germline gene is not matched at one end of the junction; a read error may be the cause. DNA of the CDR3: TGTGCCAGCATTTCGCGGAGCTCTGGAAGCACCATATATTTT. This translates into CASISRSSGSTIYF. J is TRBJ1-3 and V is TRBV28; D call uncertain. This CDR3 spans 14 amino acids. Germline V lookup: CDR1 MDHEN, CDR2 SYDVKM.

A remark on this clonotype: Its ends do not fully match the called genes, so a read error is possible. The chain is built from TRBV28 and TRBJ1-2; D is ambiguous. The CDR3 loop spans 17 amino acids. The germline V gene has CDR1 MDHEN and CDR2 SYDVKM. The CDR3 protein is CASSPVGWNLPNYGYAF. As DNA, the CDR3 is TGTGCCAGCAGCCCCGTGGGATGGAACCTTCCTAACTATGGCTACGCCTTC.

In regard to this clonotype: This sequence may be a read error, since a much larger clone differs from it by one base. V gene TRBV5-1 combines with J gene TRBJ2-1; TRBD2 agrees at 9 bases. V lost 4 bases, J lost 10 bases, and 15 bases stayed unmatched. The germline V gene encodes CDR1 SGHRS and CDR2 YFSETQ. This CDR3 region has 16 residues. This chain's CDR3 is CASSPFQGGRAKEQFF. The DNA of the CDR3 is TGCGCCAGCAGCCCGTTTCAGGGCGGGAGGGCCAAGGAGCAGTTCTTC. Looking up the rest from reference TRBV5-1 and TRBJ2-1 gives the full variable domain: KAGVTQTPRYLIKTRGQQVTLSCSPISGHRSVSWYQQTPGQGLQFLFEYFSETQRNKGNFPGRFSGRQFSNSRSEMNVSTLELGDSALYLCASSPFQGGRAKEQFFGPGTRLTVL.

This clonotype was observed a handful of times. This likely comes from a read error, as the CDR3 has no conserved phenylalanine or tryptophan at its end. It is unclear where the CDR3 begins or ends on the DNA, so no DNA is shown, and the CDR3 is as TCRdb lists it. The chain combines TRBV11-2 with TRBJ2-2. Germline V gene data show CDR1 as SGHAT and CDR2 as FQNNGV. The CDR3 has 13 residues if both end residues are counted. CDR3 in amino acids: CASSLDRTGELFY.

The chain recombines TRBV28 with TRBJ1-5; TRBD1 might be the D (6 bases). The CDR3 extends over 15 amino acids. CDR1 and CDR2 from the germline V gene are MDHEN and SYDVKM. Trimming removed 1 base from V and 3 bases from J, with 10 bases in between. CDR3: CASSLSGAINQPQHF. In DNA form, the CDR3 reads TGTGCCAGCAGTTTATCAGGGGCGATCAATCAGCCCCAGCATTTT.

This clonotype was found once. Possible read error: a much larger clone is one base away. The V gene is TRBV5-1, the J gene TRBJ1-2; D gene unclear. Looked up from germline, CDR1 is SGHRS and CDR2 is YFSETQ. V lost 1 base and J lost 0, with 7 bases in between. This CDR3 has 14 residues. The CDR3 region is CASSLSQANYGYTF. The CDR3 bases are TGCGCCAGCAGCTTGAGCCAAGCTAACTATGGCTACACCTTC.

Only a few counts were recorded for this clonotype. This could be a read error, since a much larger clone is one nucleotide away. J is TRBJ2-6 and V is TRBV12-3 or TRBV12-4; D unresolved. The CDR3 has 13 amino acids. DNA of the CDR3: TGTGCCAGCAGGAGCTCTGTGGCCAACGTCCTGACTTTC. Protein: CASRSSVANVLTF.

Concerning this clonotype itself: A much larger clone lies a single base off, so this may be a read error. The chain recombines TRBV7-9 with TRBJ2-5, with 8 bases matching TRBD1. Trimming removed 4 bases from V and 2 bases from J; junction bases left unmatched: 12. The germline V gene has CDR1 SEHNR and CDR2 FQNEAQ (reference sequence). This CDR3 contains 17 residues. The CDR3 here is CASSSPLGQVRQETQYF. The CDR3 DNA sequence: TGTGCCAGCAGCTCCCCCCTGGGACAGGTCCGGCAAGAGACCCAGTACTTC.